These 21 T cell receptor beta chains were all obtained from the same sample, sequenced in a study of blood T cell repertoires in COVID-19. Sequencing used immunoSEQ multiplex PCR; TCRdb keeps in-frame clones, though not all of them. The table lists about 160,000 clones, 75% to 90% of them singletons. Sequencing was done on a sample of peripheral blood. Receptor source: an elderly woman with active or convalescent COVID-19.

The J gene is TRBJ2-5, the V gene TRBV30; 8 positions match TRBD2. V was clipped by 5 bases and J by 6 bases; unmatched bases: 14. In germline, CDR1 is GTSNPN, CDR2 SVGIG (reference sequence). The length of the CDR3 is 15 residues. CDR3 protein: CAWAHPGRGVKTQYF. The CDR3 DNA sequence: TGTGCCTGGGCCCACCCCGGGAGGGGAGTAAAGACCCAGTACTTC.

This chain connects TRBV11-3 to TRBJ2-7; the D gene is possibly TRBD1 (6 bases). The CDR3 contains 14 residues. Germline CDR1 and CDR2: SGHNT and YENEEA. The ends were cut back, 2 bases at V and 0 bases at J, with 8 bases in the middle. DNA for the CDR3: TGTGCCAGCAGCTTAAGGGGGTTCTCCTACGAGCAGTACTTC. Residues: CASSLRGFSYEQYF.

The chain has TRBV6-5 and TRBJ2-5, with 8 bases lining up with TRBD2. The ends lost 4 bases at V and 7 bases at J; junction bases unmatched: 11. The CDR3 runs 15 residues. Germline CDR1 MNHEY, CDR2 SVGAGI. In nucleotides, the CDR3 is TGTGCCAGCAGTTCTAGCGGGCCCCCCAGTGGGACCCAGTACTTC. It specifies CASSSSGPPSGTQYF.

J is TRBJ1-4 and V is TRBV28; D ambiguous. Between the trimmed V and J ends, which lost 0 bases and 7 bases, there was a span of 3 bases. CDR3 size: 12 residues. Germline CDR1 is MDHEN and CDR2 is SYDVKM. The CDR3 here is CASSLWREKLFF. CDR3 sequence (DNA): TGTGCCAGCAGTTTATGGCGTGAAAAACTGTTTTTT.

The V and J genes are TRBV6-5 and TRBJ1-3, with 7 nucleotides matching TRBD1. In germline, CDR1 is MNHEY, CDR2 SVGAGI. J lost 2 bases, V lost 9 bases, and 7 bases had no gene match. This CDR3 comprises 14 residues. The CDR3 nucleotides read TGTGCCAGTTACGACAGGGCGGCTGGAAACACCATATATTTT. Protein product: CASYDRAAGNTIYF.

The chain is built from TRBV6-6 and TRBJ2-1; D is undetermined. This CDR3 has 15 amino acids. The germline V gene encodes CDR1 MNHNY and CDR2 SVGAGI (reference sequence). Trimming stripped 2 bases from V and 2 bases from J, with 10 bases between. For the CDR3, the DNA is TGTGCCAGCAGTTACAAAACAGTAACCTACAATGAGCAGTTCTTC. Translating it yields CASSYKTVTYNEQFF.

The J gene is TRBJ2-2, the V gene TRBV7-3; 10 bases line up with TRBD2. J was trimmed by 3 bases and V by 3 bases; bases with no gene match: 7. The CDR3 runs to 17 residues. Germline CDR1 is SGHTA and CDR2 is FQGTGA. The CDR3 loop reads CASSFPSSGGDTGELFF. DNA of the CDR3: TGTGCCAGCAGCTTCCCATCTAGCGGGGGAGACACCGGGGAGCTGTTTTTT.

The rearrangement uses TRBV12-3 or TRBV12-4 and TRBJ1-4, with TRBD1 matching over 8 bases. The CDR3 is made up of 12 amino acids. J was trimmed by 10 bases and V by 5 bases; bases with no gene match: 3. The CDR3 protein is CASSPTGGKLFF. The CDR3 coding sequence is TGTGCCAGCAGTCCTACAGGGGGAAAACTGTTTTTT.

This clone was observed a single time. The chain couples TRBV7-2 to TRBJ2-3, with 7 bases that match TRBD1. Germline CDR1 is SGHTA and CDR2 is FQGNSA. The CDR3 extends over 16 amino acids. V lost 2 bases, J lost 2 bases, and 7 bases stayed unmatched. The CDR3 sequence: CASSLKGQMTTDTQYF. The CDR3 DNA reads TGTGCCAGCAGCTTAAAGGGACAGATGACCACAGATACGCAGTATTTT.

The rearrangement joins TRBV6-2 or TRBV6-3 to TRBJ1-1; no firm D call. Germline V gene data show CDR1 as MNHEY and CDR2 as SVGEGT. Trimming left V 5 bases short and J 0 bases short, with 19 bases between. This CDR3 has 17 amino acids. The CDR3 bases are TGTGCCAGCAGTCAACCCACGGGAGTTTACATGAACACTGAAGCTTTCTTT. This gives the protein CASSQPTGVYMNTEAFF.

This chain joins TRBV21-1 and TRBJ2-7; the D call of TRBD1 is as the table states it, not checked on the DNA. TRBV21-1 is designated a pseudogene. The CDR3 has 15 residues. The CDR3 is CASRSTGLQGHEQYF. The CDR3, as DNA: TGTGCCAGCAGGTCTACGGGGCTACAGGGGCACGAGCAGTACTTC.

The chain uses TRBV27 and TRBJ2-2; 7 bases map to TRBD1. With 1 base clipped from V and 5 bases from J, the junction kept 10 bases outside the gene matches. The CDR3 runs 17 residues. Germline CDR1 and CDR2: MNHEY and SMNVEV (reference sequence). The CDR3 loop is CASSLLTGTRSTGELFF. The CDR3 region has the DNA TGTGCCAGCAGTTTATTGACAGGGACCCGGAGTACCGGGGAGCTGTTTTTT.

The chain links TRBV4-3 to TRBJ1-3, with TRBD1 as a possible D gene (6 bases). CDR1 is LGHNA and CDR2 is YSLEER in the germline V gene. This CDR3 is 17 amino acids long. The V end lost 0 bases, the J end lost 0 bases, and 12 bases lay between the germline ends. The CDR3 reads CASSQDTQGSSGNTIYF. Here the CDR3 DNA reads TGCGCCAGCAGCCAAGACACCCAGGGGTCCTCTGGAAACACCATATATTTT.

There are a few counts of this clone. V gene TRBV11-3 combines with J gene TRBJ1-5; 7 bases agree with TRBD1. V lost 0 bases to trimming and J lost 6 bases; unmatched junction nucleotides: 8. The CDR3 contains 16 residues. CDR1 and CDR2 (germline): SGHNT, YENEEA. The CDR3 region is CASSLDRGGAGQPQHF. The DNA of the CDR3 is TGTGCCAGCAGCTTAGATCGAGGGGGCGCGGGTCAGCCCCAGCATTTT.

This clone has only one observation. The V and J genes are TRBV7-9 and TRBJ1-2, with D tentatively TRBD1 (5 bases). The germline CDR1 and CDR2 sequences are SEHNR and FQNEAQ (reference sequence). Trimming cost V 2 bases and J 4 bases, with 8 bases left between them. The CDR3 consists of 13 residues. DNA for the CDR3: TGTGCCAGCAGCTTACCGCAGGGCTATGGCTACACCTTC. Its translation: CASSLPQGYGYTF.

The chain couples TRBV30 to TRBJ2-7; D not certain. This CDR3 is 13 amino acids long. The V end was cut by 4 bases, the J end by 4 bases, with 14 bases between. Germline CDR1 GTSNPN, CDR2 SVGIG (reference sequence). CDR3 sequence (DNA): TGTGCCTGGACGAGACGGAGATTTTACGAGCAGTACTTC. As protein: CAWTRRRFYEQYF.

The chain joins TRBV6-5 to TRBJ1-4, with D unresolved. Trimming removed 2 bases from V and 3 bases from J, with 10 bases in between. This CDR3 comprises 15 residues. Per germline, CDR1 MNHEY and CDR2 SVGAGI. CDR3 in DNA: TGTGCCAGCAGTTACCGGAGGGCGGCTAATGAAAAACTGTTTTTT. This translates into CASSYRRAANEKLFF.

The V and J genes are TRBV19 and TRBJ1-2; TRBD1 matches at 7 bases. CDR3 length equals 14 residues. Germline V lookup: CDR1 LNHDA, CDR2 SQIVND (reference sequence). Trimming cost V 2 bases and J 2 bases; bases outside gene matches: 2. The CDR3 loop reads CASSITGQNYGYTF. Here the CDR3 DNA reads TGTGCCAGTAGTATAACGGGACAGAACTATGGCTACACCTTC.

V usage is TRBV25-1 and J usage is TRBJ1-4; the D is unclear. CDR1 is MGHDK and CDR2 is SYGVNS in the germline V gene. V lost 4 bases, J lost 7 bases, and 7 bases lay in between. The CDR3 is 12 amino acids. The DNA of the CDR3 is TGTGCCAGCAGTGCGGGAGTTGAAAAACTGTTTTTT. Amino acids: CASSAGVEKLFF.

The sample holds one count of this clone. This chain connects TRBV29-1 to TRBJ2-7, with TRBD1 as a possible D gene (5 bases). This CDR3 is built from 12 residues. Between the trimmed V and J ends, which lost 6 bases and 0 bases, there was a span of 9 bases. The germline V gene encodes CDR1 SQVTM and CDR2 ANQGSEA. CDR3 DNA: TGCAGCGTCCTTAGGGGCTCCTACGAGCAGTACTTC. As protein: CSVLRGSYEQYF.

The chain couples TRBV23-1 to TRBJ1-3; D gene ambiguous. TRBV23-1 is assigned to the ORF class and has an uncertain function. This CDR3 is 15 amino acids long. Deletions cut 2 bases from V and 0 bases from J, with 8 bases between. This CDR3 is CASSQDRLSGNTIYF. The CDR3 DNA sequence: TGCGCCAGCAGTCAAGACCGACTCTCTGGAAACACCATATATTTT.